This passage covers 24 T cell receptor beta chains from one sample sequenced in a study of CD8+ T cells in alopecia areata. Treatment given: oral pan-JAK inhibitor, 5-10 mg twice daily. Following RNA extraction, reverse transcription yielded cDNA that acted as the sequencing template. TCRdb keeps only in-frame clones here, not all; method: immunoSEQ multiplex PCR. The table records 100,000 to 150,000 clones, roughly 58% of them present only once. Here the sequenced sample was CD8+ T cells sorted from blood, taken at week 4, from a patient treated with tofacitinib. The receptors shown here come from a human donor with alopecia areata.

The chain is built from TRBV29-1 and TRBJ1-2, with D uncertain. V was clipped by 3 bases and J by 4 bases, with 3 bases between them. Looked up from germline, CDR1 is SQVTM and CDR2 is ANQGSEA. The CDR3 length is 10 residues. This CDR3 reads CSVEAYGYTF. CDR3 nucleotide sequence: TGCAGCGTTGAGGCCTATGGCTACACCTTC.

This chain connects TRBV29-1 to TRBJ1-1; D unresolved. The CDR3 extends over 13 amino acids. Trimming removed 6 bases from V and 2 bases from J, with 13 bases in between. The germline V gene has CDR1 SQVTM and CDR2 ANQGSEA. CDR3 DNA: TGCAGCGTCTGGCCAGCCCTAAACACTGAAGCTTTCTTT. It encodes CSVWPALNTEAFF.

The chain is built from TRBV28 and TRBJ2-1, with 14 bases aligning to TRBD2. V was clipped by 8 bases and J by 6 bases; unmatched bases: 3. There are 14 residues in the CDR3. The V gene's germline CDR1 is MDHEN and CDR2 SYDVKM. CDR3 bases: TGTGCCAGCGGACTAGCGGGGGGCCGCAATGAGCAGTTCTTC. Amino acid sequence: CASGLAGGRNEQFF.

This clone occurred a few times. V gene TRBV30 combines with J gene TRBJ2-2; D is undetermined. Trimming shortened V by 0 bases and J by 6 bases, and 8 bases separated the two germline ends. The CDR3 spans 13 residues. CDR1 is GTSNPN and CDR2 is SVGIG in the germline V gene (reference sequence). CDR3 bases: TGTGCCTGGAGTGTAGGATCGTCCGGGGAGCTGTTTTTT. Translation: CAWSVGSSGELFF.

In this sample, this clone turned up a few times. This rearrangement joins TRBV29-1 to TRBJ2-7; 7 nucleotides agree with TRBD1. V lost 7 bases to trimming and J lost 0 bases; unmatched junction nucleotides: 9. The CDR3 is made up of 14 amino acids. Germline values: CDR1 SQVTM, CDR2 ANQGSEA. The CDR3 is CSARDRANSYEQYF. The CDR3 DNA reads TGCAGCGCCCGAGACAGGGCCAACTCCTACGAGCAGTACTTC.

V gene TRBV6-5 combines with J gene TRBJ2-2; 10 bases map to TRBD1. The CDR3 contains 15 residues. CDR1 and CDR2 (germline): MNHEY, SVGAGI. J lost 6 bases, V lost 2 bases, and 3 bases had no gene match. Here the CDR3 DNA reads TGTGCCAGCAGTTACAGACAGGGGGCCGCCGGGGAGCTGTTTTTT. As protein: CASSYRQGAAGELFF.

This clone was counted between two and nine times. V usage is TRBV6-1 and J usage is TRBJ2-3, with 11 bases fitting TRBD2. The junction had 6 bases not matched to a gene; V was cut back by 9 bases and J by 1 base. The CDR3 extends over 15 amino acids. Germline V gene data show CDR1 as MNHNS and CDR2 as SASEGT. CDR3 region: CASIPLAGGTDTQYF. The CDR3 DNA is TGTGCCAGTATCCCACTAGCGGGGGGCACAGATACGCAGTATTTT.

This clone was seen a handful of times. V usage is TRBV30 and J usage is TRBJ2-1; 7 nucleotides line up with TRBD2. Germline V gene sequence: CDR1 GTSNPN, CDR2 SVGIG (reference sequence). Trimming took 1 base from V and 3 from J; bases not matched to a gene: 12. The CDR3 is 17 amino acids. For the CDR3, the DNA is TGTGCCTGGAGTGATGCGATTACAGCGGGGTACTACAATGAGCAGTTCTTC. This sequence encodes CAWSDAITAGYYNEQFF. Drawing the rest from reference TRBV30 and TRBJ2-1, the complete variable domain is SQTIHQWPATLVQPVGSPLSLECTVEGTSNPNLYWYRQAAGRGLQLLFYSVGIGQISSEVPQNLSASRPQDRQFILSSKKLLLSDSGFYLCAWSDAITAGYYNEQFFGPGTRLTVL.

This clone has more than one count but fewer than ten. The gene calls are TRBV11-2 and TRBJ2-6; no clear D. V was cut by 8 bases and J by 3 bases, with 2 bases left in between. The CDR3 totals 11 residues. Germline lookup yields CDR1 SGHAT and CDR2 FQNNGV. This CDR3 reads CASFGANVLTF. The CDR3 nucleotides are TGTGCCAGCTTTGGGGCCAACGTCCTGACTTTC.

The chain joins TRBV15 to TRBJ1-5; D gene uncertain. The length of the CDR3 is 14 residues. Trimming took 1 base from V and 6 from J, leaving 10 bases between them. Germline V gene data show CDR1 as LNHNV and CDR2 as YYDKDF (reference sequence). The CDR3 here is CATSRAVGFQPQHF. In DNA form, the CDR3 reads TGTGCCACCAGCAGAGCGGTAGGGTTTCAGCCCCAGCATTTT.

The rearrangement links TRBV29-1 to TRBJ2-3; 10 bases match TRBD1. Germline V gene lookup returns CDR1 SQVTM and CDR2 ANQGSEA. The CDR3 contains 14 residues. V lost 6 bases and J lost 10; bases outside the gene matches: 13. The CDR3, as DNA: TGCAGCGTCCCCTGGGACAGGGGCCATGGGGCGCAGTATTTT. This codes for CSVPWDRGHGAQYF.

J is TRBJ1-3 and V is TRBV4-1; D is possibly TRBD1 (5 bases). Deletions cut 3 bases from V and 4 bases from J, with 22 bases between. CDR1 and CDR2 from the germline V gene are MGHRA and YSYEKL. This CDR3 contains 18 residues. CDR3 sequence reads: CASSHRDGGEVLGNTIYF. The CDR3 DNA reads as TGCGCCAGCAGCCACCGAGACGGGGGGGAAGTCCTGGGAAACACCATATATTTT.

The chain joins TRBV29-1 to TRBJ2-2, with D tentatively TRBD2 (6 bases). V was cut by 3 bases and J by 4 bases, with 12 bases left in between. The CDR3 is made up of 14 amino acids. The germline CDR1 and CDR2 sequences are SQVTM and ANQGSEA. CDR3 residues: CSVEAGGGTGELFF. The CDR3 DNA reads as TGCAGCGTTGAGGCCGGGGGTGGCACCGGGGAGCTGTTTTTT.

This clone was recorded a few times. The chain joins TRBV29-1 to TRBJ2-7, with TRBD1 as a possible D gene (6 bases). Germline V lookup: CDR1 SQVTM, CDR2 ANQGSEA. The germline V and J ends were trimmed by 7 bases and 2 bases, with 9 bases remaining between them. The CDR3 covers 11 residues. CDR3 sequence (DNA): TGCAGCGGATGGGACACCTACGAGCAGTACTTC. Translated: CSGWDTYEQYF.

The gene calls are TRBV6-6 and TRBJ1-1; 9 nucleotides agree with TRBD1. Germline assignment: CDR1 MNHNY and CDR2 SVGAGI (reference sequence). CDR3 length: 14 amino acids. Trimming took 5 bases from V and 6 from J; bases not matched to a gene: 7. This CDR3 reads CASSKTDRGSEAFF. For the CDR3, the DNA is TGTGCCAGCAGTAAGACGGACAGGGGATCTGAAGCTTTCTTT.

V gene TRBV7-2 combines with J gene TRBJ2-1; weak D call: TRBD1 (6 bases). Germline V gene data show CDR1 as SGHTA and CDR2 as FQGNSA. V was shortened by 0 bases and J by 7 bases, with 22 bases between the two germline ends. This CDR3 region has 18 residues. In nucleotides, the CDR3 is TGTGCCAGCAGCTTAGCGCCTGTGGGAGTCCCAGGGGTTAATGAGCAGTTCTTC. This encodes CASSLAPVGVPGVNEQFF.

The V call is TRBV29-1, the J call TRBJ1-2; D is unclear. Germline assignment: CDR1 SQVTM and CDR2 ANQGSEA. This CDR3 spans 12 amino acids. V dropped 4 bases and J dropped 8 bases, with 14 bases sitting between them. The CDR3 bases are TGCAGCGTTGTGAGCTCCGGGTACGGCTACACCTTC. This encodes CSVVSSGYGYTF.

In this sample, this clone turned up a few times. The chain has TRBV29-1 and TRBJ1-2; tentative D call: TRBD1 (6 bases). CDR1 and CDR2 (germline): SQVTM, ANQGSEA. This CDR3 contains 11 residues. V shed 6 bases and J shed 6 bases, with 11 bases lying between them. CDR3 in amino acids: CSVIYRDGYTF. CDR3 sequence (DNA): TGCAGCGTCATCTACAGGGATGGCTACACCTTC.

The V gene is TRBV27, the J gene TRBJ2-5; D is ambiguous. Germline assignment: CDR1 MNHEY and CDR2 SMNVEV (reference sequence). The V and J ends lost 5 bases and 5 bases respectively, with 12 bases between them. The CDR3 has 13 residues. The CDR3 here is CASSPPGLETQYF. The CDR3, as DNA: TGTGCCAGCAGTCCCCCGGGCTTGGAGACCCAGTACTTC.

This clone is a singleton in its sample. The gene calls are TRBV7-3 and TRBJ1-2; 7 positions agree with TRBD1. Germline CDR1 SGHTA, CDR2 FQGTGA. V gave up 5 bases and J gave up 5 bases; unmatched junction bases: 8. The CDR3 contains 14 residues. The DNA for the CDR3 is TGTGCCAGCAGCAGCGAACCGGGACAGTATGGCTACACCTTC. Protein product: CASSSEPGQYGYTF.

CDR3 residues: CASSRDGGDTQYF. The CDR3 DNA reads as TGCGCCAGCAGTCGCGACGGGGGGGATACGCAGTATTTT. The rearrangement joins TRBV23-1 to TRBJ2-3; 7 bases are a match to TRBD2. TRBV23-1 is noted as an ORF with a role that remains uncertain. This CDR3 spans 13 amino acids. Trimming cost V 4 bases and J 6 bases; bases outside gene matches: 4.

This clone was seen a handful of times. The chain links TRBV30 to TRBJ2-7; D possibly corresponds to TRBD2 (6 bases). V was cut by 0 bases and J by 5 bases, with 14 bases left in between. Germline V lookup: CDR1 GTSNPN, CDR2 SVGIG (reference sequence). The CDR3 consists of 14 residues. The CDR3 DNA follows: TGTGCCTGGAGTGTACTCGGGGGTTCCGACGAGCAGTACTTC. Translation: CAWSVLGGSDEQYF.

The gene calls are TRBV7-9 and TRBJ2-7, with 7 bases lining up with TRBD1. Germline CDR1 SEHNR, CDR2 FQNEAQ (reference sequence). The J segment lost 1 base and the V segment lost 5 bases, leaving 5 bases of the junction unmatched. This CDR3 has 14 residues. The CDR3 region has the DNA TGTGCCAGCAGCGACCGGGACAGTTCCTACGAGCAGTACTTC. Its translation is CASSDRDSSYEQYF.

As DNA, the CDR3 is TGCAGCGTTGAACTGGGCCAAGTCGATGAAGCTTTCTTT. Its translation is CSVELGQVDEAFF. The chain joins TRBV29-1 to TRBJ1-1; D gene uncertain. V dropped 2 bases and J dropped 7 bases, with 14 bases sitting between them. Germline loops: CDR1 SQVTM, CDR2 ANQGSEA. The CDR3 sequence is 13 residues long.